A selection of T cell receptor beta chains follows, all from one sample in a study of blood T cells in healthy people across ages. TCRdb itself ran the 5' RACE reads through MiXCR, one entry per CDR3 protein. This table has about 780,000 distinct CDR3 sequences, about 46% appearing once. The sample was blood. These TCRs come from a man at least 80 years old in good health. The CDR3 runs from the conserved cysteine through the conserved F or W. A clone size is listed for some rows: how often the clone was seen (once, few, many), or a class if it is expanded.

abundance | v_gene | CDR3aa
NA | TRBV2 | CASRTESGTGDGYTF
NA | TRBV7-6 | CASSPHEGEQYF
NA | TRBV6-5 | CASSYSEGVYTEAFF
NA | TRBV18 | CASSPRGGPTNEKLFF
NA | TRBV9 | CASSDTQYGTQYF
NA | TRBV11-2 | CASSSRSGGEQYF
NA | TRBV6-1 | CASSDGGVNTEAFF
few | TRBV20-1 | CSAVAGYTDTQYF
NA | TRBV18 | CAGSRDSAYEQYF
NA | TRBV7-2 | CASSLAVASGGSYNEQFF
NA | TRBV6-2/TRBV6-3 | CASNSLGWAQSVETQYF
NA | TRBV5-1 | CASSFPSQGAETQFF
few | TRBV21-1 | CASSTTTGPPNEKLFF
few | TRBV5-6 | CASSFGIASAQETQYF
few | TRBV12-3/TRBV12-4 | CASSLGQGQINEQYF
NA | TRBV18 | CASSSGGEPQHF
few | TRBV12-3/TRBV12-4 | CASSRKVEAFF
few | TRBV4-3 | CASSYQLRDQPQHF
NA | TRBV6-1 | CASSELAGSWNEQFF
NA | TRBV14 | CASSQLGRDTEAFF
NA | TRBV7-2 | CVSSLTRDAVAYGYTF
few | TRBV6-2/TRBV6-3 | CASSSWTSGEPQHF
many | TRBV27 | CASSLSTRPGARYGYTF
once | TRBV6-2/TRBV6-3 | CASSYSDRDHTDTQYF
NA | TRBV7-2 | CASTLREGDTQYF
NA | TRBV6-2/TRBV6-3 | CASSDRGEQYF
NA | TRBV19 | CASSIERGPGGYTF
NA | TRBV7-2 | CASSYASGRGSYEQYF
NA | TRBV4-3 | CASSQTPTASNEQYF
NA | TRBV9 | CASSTSSFSTDTQYF
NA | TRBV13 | CASSLGGTPEAFF
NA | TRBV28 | CASSLFGQAQETQYF
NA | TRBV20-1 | CSAISGRGSYEQYF
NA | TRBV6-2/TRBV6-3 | CASRAGTGSGEQYF
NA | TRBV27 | CASSLVLDRDHEQYF
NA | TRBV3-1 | CASSRTREAGNTIYF
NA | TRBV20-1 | CSARAPGGGTNEQFF
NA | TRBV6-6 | CASSSGTGGSWEQFF
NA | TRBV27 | CASSPFTDVTYNEQFF
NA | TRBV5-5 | CASSLDVDVEKLFF